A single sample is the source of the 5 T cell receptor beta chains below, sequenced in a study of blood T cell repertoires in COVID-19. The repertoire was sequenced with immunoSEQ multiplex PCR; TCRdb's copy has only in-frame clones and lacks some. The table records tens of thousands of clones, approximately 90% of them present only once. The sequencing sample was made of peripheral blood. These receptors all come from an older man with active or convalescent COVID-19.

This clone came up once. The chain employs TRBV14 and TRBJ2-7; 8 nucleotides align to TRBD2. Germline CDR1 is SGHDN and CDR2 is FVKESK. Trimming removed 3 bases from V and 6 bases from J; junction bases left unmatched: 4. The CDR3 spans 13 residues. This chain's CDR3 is CASSHGGASEQYF. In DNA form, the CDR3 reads TGTGCCAGCAGCCACGGGGGGGCCTCCGAGCAGTACTTC.

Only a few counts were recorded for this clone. CDR3 sequence reads: CASGGKTSAYNEQFF. Written as DNA, the CDR3 is TGTGCCAGCGGAGGGAAAACAAGCGCCTACAATGAGCAGTTCTTC. The gene calls are TRBV2 and TRBJ2-1; possibly TRBD2 for D (6 bases). Per the germline V gene, CDR1 is SNHLY and CDR2 is FYNNEI. Between the trimmed V and J ends, which lost 8 bases and 2 bases, there was a span of 16 bases. The CDR3 length is 15 residues.

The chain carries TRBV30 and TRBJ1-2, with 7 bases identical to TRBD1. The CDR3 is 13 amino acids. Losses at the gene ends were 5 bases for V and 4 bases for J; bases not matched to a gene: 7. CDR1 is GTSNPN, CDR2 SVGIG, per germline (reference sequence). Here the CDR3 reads CAWSSGQLYGYTF. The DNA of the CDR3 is TGTGCCTGGTCCTCGGGACAGCTCTATGGCTACACCTTC.

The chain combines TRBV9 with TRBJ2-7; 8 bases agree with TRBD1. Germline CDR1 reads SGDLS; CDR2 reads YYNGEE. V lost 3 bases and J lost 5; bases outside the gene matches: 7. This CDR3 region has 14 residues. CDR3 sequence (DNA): TGTGCCAGCAGCGCCCCGACAGGGGCGGACGAGCAGTACTTC. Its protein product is CASSAPTGADEQYF.

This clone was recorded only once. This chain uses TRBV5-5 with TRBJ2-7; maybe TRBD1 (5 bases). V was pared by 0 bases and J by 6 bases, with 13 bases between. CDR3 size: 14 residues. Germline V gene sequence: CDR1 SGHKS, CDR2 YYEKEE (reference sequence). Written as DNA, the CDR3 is TGTGCCAGCAGCTTGGCAGGGCAGCCCAGCGAGCAGTACTTC. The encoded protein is CASSLAGQPSEQYF.